Below, one T cell receptor beta chain is given with its context. Its antigen is not identified. The sample is drawn from a study of CD4 T cells in relation to SARS-CoV-2 and coronaviruses. Study context: ViraFEST: approximately eleven-day antigen culture of PBMCs, then TCR beta CDR3 sequencing.

Unexposed donor CD4+ T cells date from about 2010-2019, before the COVID-19 pandemic. CD4+ T cells were isolated from the cells after about 11 days of culture. As cell numbers allowed, unexposed-donor CD4+ T cells faced SARS-CoV-2 S/N and four cold-coronavirus spikes. Cultures held two million PBMCs per well with roughly 10 IU/ml IL-2. The repertoire was sequenced with immunoSEQ multiplex PCR; TCRdb's copy has only in-frame clones and lacks some. The sample holds 20,000 to 25,000 clones, around two thirds seen once. Whole-study results and caveats: In around 60% of donors, memory CD4+ clonotypes crossrecognized SARS-CoV-2 and at least one common cold coronavirus spike.

Germline-derived CDR1 and CDR2 are GTSNPN and SVGIG (reference sequence). The CDR3 consists of 13 residues. V was clipped by 1 base and J by 2 bases, with 6 bases between them. The clonotype originates from a human donor in good health. The sequencing input was CD4+ T cells from PBMCs, cultured in vitro. The chain couples TRBV30 to TRBJ1-5; TRBD1 might be the D (6 bases). Here the CDR3 reads CAWSGQGNQPQHF. CDR3 bases: TGTGCCTGGAGTGGACAGGGCAATCAGCCCCAGCATTTT. Filled out from reference TRBV30 and TRBJ1-5, the complete variable domain reads SQTIHQWPATLVQPVGSPLSLECTVEGTSNPNLYWYRQAAGRGLQLLFYSVGIGQISSEVPQNLSASRPQDRQFILSSKKLLLSDSGFYLCAWSGQGNQPQHFGDGTRLSIL.